Below, 3 T cell receptor beta chains from the same sample are listed, as sequenced in a study of T cells after posttransplantation cyclophosphamide (dated by TCRdb to about 2016). The intended sense of this specimen's treatment or condition label: high-dose cyclophosphamide on days +3 and +4 as single-agent GVHD prophylaxis. Busulfan and fludarabine conditioning, a related or unrelated marrow graft, and cyclophosphamide on days +3 and +4 were given to PTCy patients. Library creation used the immunoSEQ multiplex PCR assay. Sourced from immuneACCESS, this table was stored by TCRdb with only in-frame sequences that have V and J called. A share of the clones is absent; for the studies checked, an unresolved V gene accounts for under half, and the remainder has no known explanation. This sample is represented by 11,000 or so clones; approximately 2% of them were singletons. The top ten clones comprise around 15% of the sample.

The sample here was PBMCs, taken after allogeneic stem cell transplant with posttransplant cyclophosphamide. These receptors all come from a male patient aged 25-45 years who received an allogeneic stem cell transplant from a related donor, was CMV-positive, and had no GVHD. In patients who had a transplant, some T cells may come from the graft donor.

This clone was seen only a few times. The chain links TRBV5-4 to TRBJ2-7; TRBD2 is a possible D gene (5 bases). The CDR3 sequence is 12 residues long. Germline V gene sequence: CDR1 SGHNT, CDR2 YYREEE (reference sequence). V lost 5 bases, J lost 3 bases, and 9 bases lay in between. In DNA form, the CDR3 reads TGTGCCAGCAGTATGGACTTCTACGAGCAGTACTTC. The encoded protein is CASSMDFYEQYF.

The genes are TRBV10-3 and TRBJ1-1; D remains unclear. V was shortened by 2 bases and J by 2 bases, with 6 bases between the two germline ends. The CDR3 has 13 residues. The germline gives CDR1 ENHRY, CDR2 SYGVKD. This chain's CDR3 is CAISEISNTEAFF. The DNA of the CDR3 is TGTGCCATCAGTGAGATTTCAAACACTGAAGCTTTCTTT.

Comment on this clone: Additional DNA sequences in this sample encode the identical CDR3. The chain joins TRBV27 to TRBJ1-2, with 8 bases lining up with TRBD1. The CDR3 covers 13 residues. Germline V lookup: CDR1 MNHEY, CDR2 SMNVEV (reference sequence). J lost 8 bases, V lost 2 bases, and 4 bases had no gene match. CDR3 region: CASSLQGAGGYTF. CDR3 DNA: TGTGCCAGCAGTTTACAGGGGGCGGGGGGCTACACCTTC.